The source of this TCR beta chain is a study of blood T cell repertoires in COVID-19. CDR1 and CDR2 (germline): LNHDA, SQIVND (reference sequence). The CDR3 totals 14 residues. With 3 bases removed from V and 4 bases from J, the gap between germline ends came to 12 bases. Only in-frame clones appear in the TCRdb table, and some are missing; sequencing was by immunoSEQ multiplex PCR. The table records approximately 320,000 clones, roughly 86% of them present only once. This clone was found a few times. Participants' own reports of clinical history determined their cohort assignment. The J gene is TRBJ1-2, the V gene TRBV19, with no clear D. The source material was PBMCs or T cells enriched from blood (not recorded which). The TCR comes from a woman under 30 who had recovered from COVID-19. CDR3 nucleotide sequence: TGTGCCAGTAGTATCCCGACTTCGGGCTATGGCTACACCTTC. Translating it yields CASSIPTSGYGYTF.